This is a list of T cell receptor beta chains from one sample in a study of STAT5B mutations in CD4+ large granular lymphocyte leukemia. Sequencing was performed with immunoSEQ multiplex PCR; in TCRdb, only in-frame clones are kept and a portion is missing. The sample lists 20,000 to 25,000 clones; around 76% were seen once. The sequenced sample consisted of CD4+ T cells from blood buffy coats. These receptors came from a human donor in good health. CDR3s include the opening cysteine and the closing phenylalanine or tryptophan. The D gene is left open where the match is weak. Expanded clones get a size class; other rows say once, few or many, or leave the size out.

CDR3 DNA	CDR3 protein	D gene	V gene	J gene	clone size
TGTGCCATCAGAGTGCAGGAAACCTACGAGCAGTACTTC	CAIRVQETYEQYF	.	TRBV10-3	TRBJ2-7	.
TGTGCCAGCAGCGTTAATTCACCCCTCCACTTT	CASSVNSPLHF	.	TRBV2	TRBJ1-6	.
TGTGCCAGCTCACCCGCCGGAGAGACCCAGTACTTC	CASSPAGETQYF	.	TRBV18	TRBJ2-5	.
TGTGCCAGCAGACCGGGACTAGCGGGGAGGGCCCAGTACTTC	CASRPGLAGRAQYF	TRBD2	TRBV2	TRBJ2-5	.
TGTGCCAGCAGCTTAGTACTAGCGGGGAGAGAGACCCAGTACTTC	CASSLVLAGRETQYF	TRBD2	TRBV7-2	TRBJ2-5	.
TGTGCCAGCAGCTTGTGGGGGGGTCCCTCCTACGAGCAGTACTTC	CASSLWGGPSYEQYF	TRBD2	TRBV5-5	TRBJ2-7	.
TGTGCCAGCCGATTCAAGGCGCAGGGCTCTGGAAACACCATATATTTT	CASRFKAQGSGNTIYF	.	TRBV28	TRBJ1-3	.
TGCGCCAGCAGCTCCCAACGGGGTGGTAGGTTCACACACGGTGAGCAGTTCTTC	CASSSQRGGRFTHGEQFF	.	TRBV4-1	TRBJ2-1	.
TGTGCCAGCAGCTTAGTACGGGGCGGGGCAGATACGCAGTATTTT	CASSLVRGGADTQYF	.	TRBV7-8	TRBJ2-3	once
TGTGCCAGCAGCTTAGTGGGGCCTGGAAACGAGCAGTACTTC	CASSLVGPGNEQYF	.	TRBV7-9	TRBJ2-7	.
TGCGCCAGCAGCCGCCGGACAGGGGGGAACACTGAAGCTTTCTTT	CASSRRTGGNTEAFF	TRBD1	TRBV4-1	TRBJ1-1	.
TGTGCCTGGAGTGTATCGGCAGCAAATAGCAATCAGCCCCAGCATTTT	CAWSVSAANSNQPQHF	.	TRBV30	TRBJ1-5	few
TGTGCCAGCAGCTTACTAGGACAGGCGGGCGGGGAGCTGTTTTTT	CASSLLGQAGGELFF	TRBD1	TRBV7-2	TRBJ2-2	.
TGCAGCGTTGAAGGGGGACAGGGGTTTGTAAATGAGCAGTTCTTC	CSVEGGQGFVNEQFF	TRBD1	TRBV29-1	TRBJ2-1	.
TGTGCCAGCAGCGTAGACAGGGGGGCCGCCGGGGAGCTGTTTTTT	CASSVDRGAAGELFF	TRBD1	TRBV9	TRBJ2-2	.
TGTGCCAGCAGCCCGGAAAGTTTATATGGCTACACCTTC	CASSPESLYGYTF	.	TRBV7-2	TRBJ1-2	.
TGTGCCAGCAGCTTAATGGACCGTGGGCGTGCAGATACGCAGTATTTT	CASSLMDRGRADTQYF	.	TRBV5-5	TRBJ2-3	.
TGTGCCTGGACACGAGGGGGGCGCATGAACACTGAAGCTTTCTTT	CAWTRGGRMNTEAFF	.	TRBV30	TRBJ1-1	.
TGTGCCAGCAGCGCGAAAAGACAGGGGGCTTGTCCCGGGGAGCTGTTTTTT	CASSAKRQGACPGELFF	.	TRBV21-1	TRBJ2-2	once
TGCGCCAGCAGCCAATTCTCAGCGGGAGGGAGCTCCTACAATGAGCAGTTCTTC	CASSQFSAGGSSYNEQFF	TRBD2	TRBV4-3	TRBJ2-1	once
TGTGCCAGCAGTTCCCCCCCCTTGGGGGTTGGAGGCTACACCTTC	CASSSPPLGVGGYTF	.	TRBV28	TRBJ1-2	.
TGTGCCAGCACCGGAGACCGGGGCGAGCTGTACTTC	CASTGDRGELYF	.	TRBV2	TRBJ2-7	.
TGTGCCAGCAGAATCGGGACAGGGGTGAACTATGGCTACACCTTC	CASRIGTGVNYGYTF	TRBD1	TRBV28	TRBJ1-2	.
TGCAGCGTTATTTCAGGGACTGGAAACACCATATATTTT	CSVISGTGNTIYF	.	TRBV29-1	TRBJ1-3	.
TGTGCCAGCAGTGAAGCCCTGGGACCGGTCGGGCAGGGGTTCTACGAGCAGTACTTC	CASSEALGPVGQGFYEQYF	.	TRBV6-1	TRBJ2-7	.
TGCGCCAGCAGCTTGTTGGCGGGAGGTGTGTACGAGCAGTACTTC	CASSLLAGGVYEQYF	TRBD2	TRBV5-1	TRBJ2-7	.